The source of this T cell receptor beta chain is a study of blood T cells in healthy people across ages (dated by TCRdb to the mid-2010s). Regarding the complete study: Template switching captured roughly one uniquely barcoded TCR beta cDNA molecule per two T cells in model experiments. Four age groups were formed from the donors: young (average approximately 15 years), middle-aged (around 41), aged (approximately 60) and long-lived (82). To track age-related changes in TCR beta repertoire diversity, the study relied on deep sequencing normalized with unique cDNA molecular identifiers. The study analyzed two additional independent replicas of 1 million unique cDNA reads from the same blood draw for two donors, one aged 18 to 30 and one aged 80 or older. To avoid experimental bias, donors of different ages were randomly spread across the sequencing lanes. Paper-wide results and their limitations: Estimates of total diversity based on one million sequenced T cells were considered lower bounds and underestimates. Because donor CMV infection status was unknown, age-related changes in expanded clonotypes were potentially confounded. Compared with the aged group, the long-lived group had more naive CD4+ T cells, fewer expanded clones and increased TCR diversity, suggesting age selection. Observed TCR beta diversity correlated strongly with the percentage of naive T cells measured by flow cytometry. Observed TCR beta diversity per million T cells fell roughly linearly with age, and a significant reduction was already apparent by age roughly 40. Conclusive comparison of naive and antigen-experienced compartments was prevented by the profiling of bulk unsorted PBMCs.

CDR1 and CDR2, looked up from the germline V gene, are LGHNA and YSLEER. CDR3 length: 15 amino acids, cysteine to phenylalanine. Here the CDR3 DNA is all that survives: 45 bases in frame from base 1. Notes on this clonotype: The antigen it recognizes is unknown. The junction departs from the called germline gene at one end, perhaps through a read error.

The 40 or so donors, aged 6 to 90 years, were systemically healthy Caucasian individuals from Russia. About 9.1 milliliters of peripheral blood were collected from each donor into EDTA-treated Vacutainer tubes. Ficoll-Paque density-gradient centrifugation was used to isolate PBMCs, with at least 6.5 million per sample. Trizol reagent was used to extract total RNA from PBMCs, with at least 6 micrograms per sample. For every donor, an aliquot of PBMCs went through flow cytometry to measure the percentages of naive CD45RAhigh/CD27high T cells. Receptor libraries were prepared by 5' RACE. The instrument given in TCRdb is Illumina HiSeq 2500. The second PCR ran for about 7 to 11 cycles and used a J-beta primer mix along with a sample-barcoded 5' primer. A template-switch 5' adaptor carrying 12 random nucleotides introduced a unique molecular identifier onto each TCR beta cDNA molecule. At least 3 million CDR3-containing paired-end reads were obtained from each sample. First-strand cDNA was synthesized from all RNA with the Mint cDNA synthesis kit, primed by a TRBC-specific oligonucleotide. After uracil-DNA glycosylase treatment, a first 18-cycle PCR used universal primers M1SS and BC2_uni_R on all cDNA. From the authors' description of their analysis: For normalization, 1 million high-quality reads, each with a distinct molecular identifier, were randomly selected from each sample. Reads with shared molecular identifiers were discarded instead of being binned into consensus sequences. CDR3 identification, clonotype clustering and error correction used MiTCR with a Q25 quality threshold and the strictest error-elimination algorithm. A nonparametric unseen species model with Euler transformation was used to estimate a lower bound on total TCR beta diversity. Using fastp at Q25 and MiXCR, TCRdb reprocessed the public reads and kept productive beta chains. All rows with the same CDR3 protein become a single entry with the most common DNA and genes. What appears here as the V and J calls and clone size reflects TCRdb's work, not the paper's. For this sample there are about 570,000 distinct CDR3 sequences; 25% to 30% appear just once. Less than 20% of the sample is held by the ten biggest clonotypes.

Material: blood. This chain is built from TRBV4-3 and TRBJ2-7; no confident D gene assignment can be made. This TCR derives from a woman between 65 and 79 years old in good health. The nucleotide sequence is TGCGACAGCAGCCAAGATCTTGGTGTCCATCGGGAGCAGTACTTC. It codes for CDSSQDLGVHREQYF.